A single sample is the source of the 10 T cell receptor beta chains below, sequenced in a study of shared clonotypes between healthy human individuals (dated by TCRdb to about 2020). The protocol used for the library was the immunoSEQ multiplex PCR assay. Entries here come from immuneACCESS through TCRdb and include only in-frame sequences with V and J called. Some clones fail to appear in such tables; in the studies checked, an unresolved V gene covers under half of the shortfall, and the cause of the remainder is unknown. This sample lists about 730,000 clones; roughly 72% were detected once. The ten largest account for under 2% of the sample. Material for sequencing was memory CD4+ T cells sorted from blood. This specimen's cell subset or site label, interpreted: CD45RA-negative fraction. All receptors derive from a woman in her 30s in good health.

The chain carries TRBV5-6 and TRBJ2-6, with D hard to call. The CDR3 contains 15 residues. V was clipped by 1 base and J by 0 bases, with 5 bases between them. The germline CDR1 and CDR2 sequences are SGHDT and YYEEEE. The CDR3 bases are TGTGCCAGCAGCTTGATAAGCTCTGGGGCCAACGTCCTGACTTTC. Translation: CASSLISSGANVLTF.

To note about this clone: This CDR3 is also generated by other DNA sequences in the sample. This chain uses TRBV5-1 with TRBJ2-1, with D uncertain. The ends were cut back, 1 base at V and 1 base at J, with 9 bases in the middle. Per germline, CDR1 SGHRS and CDR2 YFSETQ. This CDR3 comprises 15 residues. CDR3 amino acids: CASSLSAGSYNEQFF. The DNA for the CDR3 is TGCGCCAGCAGCTTGTCGGCAGGATCCTACAATGAGCAGTTCTTC.

This clone was observed at least ten times. The rearrangement uses TRBV7-2 and TRBJ2-7; no clear D. The ends were cut back, 6 bases at V and 7 bases at J, with 13 bases in the middle. This CDR3 is built from 12 residues. Germline V gene data show CDR1 as SGHTA and CDR2 as FQGNSA. The CDR3 bases are TGTGCCAGCAGTCATGACTGGGGAGAGCAGTACTTC. It codes for CASSHDWGEQYF.

The V gene is TRBV12-5, the J gene TRBJ2-1; 9 bases agree with TRBD1. Germline V gives CDR1 LGHNT, CDR2 FRNRAP. With V trimmed by 0 bases and J by 4 bases, 4 bases remained unmatched. The CDR3 loop spans 16 amino acids. CDR3 DNA sequence: TGTGCTAGTGGTTTGGTACTGGGACAGGGTTACAATGAGCAGTTCTTC. Residues: CASGLVLGQGYNEQFF. Full variable domain (remainder filled in from reference TRBV12-5 and TRBJ2-1): DARVTQTPRHKVTEMGQEVTMRCQPILGHNTVFWYRQTMMQGLELLAYFRNRAPLDDSGMPKDRFSAEMPDATLATLKIQPSEPRDSAVYFCASGLVLGQGYNEQFFGPGTRLTVL.

CDR3: CASSESSHEQYF. Written as DNA, the CDR3 is TGTGCCAGCAGTGAAAGTTCCCACGAGCAGTACTTC. The chain is built from TRBV2 and TRBJ2-7; no reliable D call. Trimming left V 2 bases short and J 5 bases short, with 7 bases between. The CDR3 spans 12 residues. Germline V gives CDR1 SNHLY, CDR2 FYNNEI.

The chain carries TRBV11-2 and TRBJ2-3; no clear D. From germline, CDR1 is SGHAT and CDR2 FQNNGV. V dropped 1 base and J dropped 2 bases, with 10 bases sitting between them. This CDR3 has 15 amino acids. CDR3 sequence reads: CASSLVGTNTDTQYF. The CDR3 nucleotides read TGTGCCAGCAGCTTAGTCGGAACCAACACAGATACGCAGTATTTT.

The J gene is TRBJ2-1, the V gene TRBV18; 7 nucleotides match TRBD1. CDR1 and CDR2 from the germline V gene are KGHSH and LQKENI. The CDR3 consists of 14 residues. Unmatched junction bases numbered 8, after V lost 6 bases and J lost 6 bases. Here the CDR3 DNA reads TGTGCCAGCTCCTCCCGGGACAGTCTCAATGAGCAGTTCTTC. Translation: CASSSRDSLNEQFF.

A few counts support this clone. At one of its ends the junction is not consistent with the germline gene, which may arise from a read error. For the CDR3, the DNA is TGCAGCGTTGGCTTCGTGGATAAGCAGTATTTT. As protein: CSVGFVDKQYF. This chain connects TRBV29-1 to TRBJ2-3; D gene ambiguous. The length of the CDR3 is 11 residues. Germline lookup yields CDR1 SQVTM and CDR2 ANQGSEA.

The rearrangement links TRBV18 to TRBJ1-3; weak D call: TRBD1 (5 bases). The CDR3 contains 17 residues. V was cut by 2 bases and J by 0 bases, with 14 bases left in between. Germline-derived CDR1 and CDR2 are KGHSH and LQKENI. The CDR3 DNA reads TGTGCCAGCTCACCAATAGATCAGGGCCGCTCTGGAAACACCATATATTTT. This encodes CASSPIDQGRSGNTIYF.

This clone was detected once. This chain connects TRBV11-2 to TRBJ2-7; 8 positions agree with TRBD2. Looked up from germline, CDR1 is SGHAT and CDR2 is FQNNGV. V lost 5 bases to trimming and J lost 3 bases; unmatched junction nucleotides: 6. The CDR3 covers 14 residues. The CDR3: CASSQGTSSYEQYF. In nucleotides, the CDR3 is TGTGCCAGCAGCCAAGGGACTAGTAGCTACGAGCAGTACTTC.